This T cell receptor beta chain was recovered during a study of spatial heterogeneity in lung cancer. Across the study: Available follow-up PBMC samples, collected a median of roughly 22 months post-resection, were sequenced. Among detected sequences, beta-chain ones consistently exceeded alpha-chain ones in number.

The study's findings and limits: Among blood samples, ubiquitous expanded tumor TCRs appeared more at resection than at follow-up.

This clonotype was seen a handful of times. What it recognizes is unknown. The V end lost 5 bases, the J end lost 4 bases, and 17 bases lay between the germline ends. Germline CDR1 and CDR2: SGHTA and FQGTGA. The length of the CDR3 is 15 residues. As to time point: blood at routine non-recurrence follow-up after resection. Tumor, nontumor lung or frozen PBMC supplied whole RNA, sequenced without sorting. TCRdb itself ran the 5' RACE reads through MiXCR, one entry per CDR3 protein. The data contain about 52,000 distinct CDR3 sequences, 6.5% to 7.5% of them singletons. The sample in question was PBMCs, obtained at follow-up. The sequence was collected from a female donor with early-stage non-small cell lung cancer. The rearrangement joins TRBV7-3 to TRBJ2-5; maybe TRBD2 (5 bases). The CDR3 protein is CASSPSSFAGETQYF. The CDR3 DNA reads TGTGCCAGCAGCCCCTCTTCGTTCGCGGGAGAGACCCAGTACTTC.